This T cell receptor (beta chain) was observed in a study of identifying expanded T cells in peripheral blood. Whole-study results and caveats: Differentially abundant clones: approximately 1.3 between replicates, roughly 16 at two to three weeks, around 20 at four.

Points on this clone: As yet, its antigen is unknown.

Method: immunoSEQ multiplex PCR; TCRdb's copy keeps in-frame clones and lacks some. The sample consists of roughly 100,000 clones, around 88% of them appearing once. Trimming removed 0 bases from V and 2 bases from J, with 9 bases in between. Germline CDR1 reads SGHNT; CDR2 reads YYREEE (reference sequence). This CDR3 region has 14 residues. The genes are TRBV5-4 and TRBJ2-7; D may be TRBD1 (5 bases). Sequencing input: blood. This receptor was taken from a person aged 18-69 years in good health. In nucleotides, the CDR3 is TGTGCCAGCAGCTTGGCCCCAGGGACCTACGAGCAGTACTTC. It codes for CASSLAPGTYEQYF.